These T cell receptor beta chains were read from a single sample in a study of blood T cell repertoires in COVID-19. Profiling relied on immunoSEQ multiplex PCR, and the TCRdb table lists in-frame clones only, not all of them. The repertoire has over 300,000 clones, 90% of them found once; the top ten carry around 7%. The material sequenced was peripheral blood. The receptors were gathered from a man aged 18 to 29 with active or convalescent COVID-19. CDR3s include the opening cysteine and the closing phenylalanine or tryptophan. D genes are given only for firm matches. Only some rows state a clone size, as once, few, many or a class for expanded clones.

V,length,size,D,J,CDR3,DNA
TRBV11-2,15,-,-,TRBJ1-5,CASSLYQDYNQPQHF,TGTGCCAGCAGCTTATATCAGGATTACAATCAGCCCCAGCATTTT
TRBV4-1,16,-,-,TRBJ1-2,CASSRGPTPGNYGYTF,TGCGCCAGCAGCCGAGGACCTACGCCGGGAAACTATGGCTACACCTTC
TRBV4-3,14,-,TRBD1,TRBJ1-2,CASSQEWTGSGYTF,TGCGCCAGCAGCCAAGAATGGACAGGGAGCGGCTACACCTTC
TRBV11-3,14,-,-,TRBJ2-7,CASSARDKAYEQYF,TGTGCCAGCAGCGCCCGGGACAAAGCCTACGAGCAGTACTTC
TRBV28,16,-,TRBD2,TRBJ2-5,CASIPRLAELGETQYF,TGTGCCAGCATCCCTCGACTAGCGGAATTGGGGGAGACCCAGTACTTC
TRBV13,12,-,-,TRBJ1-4,CASGKRGEKLFF,TGTGCCAGCGGCAAAAGGGGAGAAAAACTGTTTTTT
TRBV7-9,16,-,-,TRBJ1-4,CASSLVGAATNEKLFF,TGTGCCAGCAGCCTCGTAGGGGCTGCAACTAATGAAAAACTGTTTTTT
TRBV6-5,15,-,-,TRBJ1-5,CASSYRLIGNQPQHF,TGTGCCAGCAGTTACCGGTTGATTGGCAATCAGCCCCAGCATTTT
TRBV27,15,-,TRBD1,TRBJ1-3,CASSSPKTGRNTIYF,TGTGCCAGCAGTTCCCCCAAGACAGGGCGAAACACCATATATTTT
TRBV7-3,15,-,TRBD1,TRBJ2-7,CASSTAGTGVYEQYF,TGTGCCAGCAGCACCGCCGGGACAGGGGTCTACGAGCAGTACTTC
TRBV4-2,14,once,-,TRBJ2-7,CASSPQAEAGEQYF,TGTGCCAGCAGCCCCCAAGCAGAGGCGGGGGAGCAGTACTTC
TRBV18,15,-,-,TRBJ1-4,CASSPLPSPVEKLFF,TGTGCCAGCTCACCACTGCCCTCTCCGGTTGAAAAACTGTTTTTT
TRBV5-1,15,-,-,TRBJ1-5,CASSLDQGRGQPQHF,TGCGCCAGCAGCTTGGATCAGGGGCGCGGACAGCCCCAGCATTTT
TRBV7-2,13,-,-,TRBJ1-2,CASSLGAFYGYTF,TGTGCCAGCAGCTTAGGGGCATTCTATGGCTACACCTTC
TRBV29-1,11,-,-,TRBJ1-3,CSVGRGNTIYF,TGCAGCGTTGGCAGGGGAAACACCATATATTTT
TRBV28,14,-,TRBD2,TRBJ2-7,CASLGSSGRSEQYF,TGTGCCAGCCTCGGGTCTAGCGGGAGGAGCGAGCAGTACTTC
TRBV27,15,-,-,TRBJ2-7,CASSFMTGSYYEQYF,TGTGCCAGCAGTTTTATGACAGGATCGTACTACGAGCAGTACTTC
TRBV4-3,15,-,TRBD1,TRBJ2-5,CASSLNRGPQETQYF,TGCGCCAGCAGCCTGAACAGGGGCCCCCAAGAGACCCAGTACTTC
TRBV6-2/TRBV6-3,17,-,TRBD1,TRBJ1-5,CASSYSSGQGSGQPQHF,TGTGCCAGCAGTTACTCTTCAGGACAGGGTTCAGGACAGCCCCAGCATTTT
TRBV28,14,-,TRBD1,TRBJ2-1,CASRGQGPYNEQFF,TGTGCCAGCAGGGGACAGGGTCCATACAATGAGCAGTTCTTC